This is a list of T cell receptor beta chains from one sample in a study of T-cell reconstitution after alpha-beta-depleted transplantation in children. Using its own MiXCR run on the PCR reads, TCRdb lists one record per CDR3 protein. The sample consists of 450,000 to 600,000 distinct CDR3 sequences, around 16% of them appearing once. The starting material was PBMCs from the stem cell graft donor, obtained from the stem cell graft. These receptors were collected from a human donor who donated a stem cell graft to a child with acute lymphoblastic leukemia. The CDR3 runs from the conserved cysteine through the conserved F or W. The order of the fields is clone size, V gene, CDR3 protein. Clone size appears in some rows only: once, few, many, or a class for an expanded clone.

clone size: -; V gene: TRBV11-1; CDR3 protein: CASRELAGGRNEQFF
clone size: -; V gene: TRBV5-1; CDR3 protein: CASSTGTGIHEQYF
clone size: -; V gene: TRBV5-1; CDR3 protein: CASSLSTGYITNEKLFF
clone size: -; V gene: TRBV5-5; CDR3 protein: CASSFLWSSYNEQFF
clone size: few; V gene: TRBV3-1; CDR3 protein: CASSQGPDSFYNEQFF
clone size: few; V gene: TRBV29-1; CDR3 protein: CSAEGGNGYTF
clone size: -; V gene: TRBV10-3; CDR3 protein: CAISERVTSANEKLFF
clone size: many; V gene: TRBV5-1; CDR3 protein: CASSREGEQYF
clone size: few; V gene: TRBV29-1; CDR3 protein: CSATRGSNEQFF
clone size: -; V gene: TRBV11-2; CDR3 protein: CASSLGSGSVDEQYF
clone size: few; V gene: TRBV18; CDR3 protein: CASSPLTSGSADTQYF
clone size: few; V gene: TRBV19; CDR3 protein: CASSMALGGTEAFF
clone size: -; V gene: TRBV7-2; CDR3 protein: CASTRRGVYGYTF
clone size: few; V gene: TRBV12-3/TRBV12-4; CDR3 protein: CASSFGWDEQFF
clone size: -; V gene: TRBV27; CDR3 protein: CASSSHNYGYTF
clone size: -; V gene: TRBV7-2; CDR3 protein: CASSLRLAGEVEQFF
clone size: few; V gene: TRBV27; CDR3 protein: CATRLSGSSYEQYF
clone size: -; V gene: TRBV4-1; CDR3 protein: CASSPMTWTTYNEQFF
clone size: few; V gene: TRBV4-1; CDR3 protein: CASFWPPYGYTF
clone size: many; V gene: TRBV27; CDR3 protein: CASSLGQANQPQHF
clone size: few; V gene: TRBV5-1; CDR3 protein: CASSLLGAGSAGVEQFF
clone size: few; V gene: TRBV6-2/TRBV6-3; CDR3 protein: CASSYWEGTNEQFF
clone size: few; V gene: TRBV6-5; CDR3 protein: CASSYPSPPVRRYEQYF
clone size: -; V gene: TRBV7-8; CDR3 protein: CASSLYGQGEGGYTF
clone size: -; V gene: TRBV7-9; CDR3 protein: CASSQTGREAFF
clone size: -; V gene: TRBV6-5; CDR3 protein: CASSYSESYRSTDTQYF
clone size: -; V gene: TRBV12-3/TRBV12-4; CDR3 protein: CASLRAGQETQYF
clone size: -; V gene: TRBV5-1; CDR3 protein: CASQIAGSLGEQYF
clone size: few; V gene: TRBV6-2/TRBV6-3; CDR3 protein: CASSYLGLAGVYGGELFF
clone size: -; V gene: TRBV12-3/TRBV12-4; CDR3 protein: CASSSTGTGYNEQFF
clone size: few; V gene: TRBV4-1; CDR3 protein: CASSQPRDTQYF
clone size: few; V gene: TRBV29-1; CDR3 protein: CSVPTQRPWGYTF
clone size: few; V gene: TRBV6-5; CDR3 protein: CASTLHMGGEKLFF
clone size: -; V gene: TRBV19; CDR3 protein: CASMGKSEAPYEQYF
clone size: -; V gene: TRBV7-9; CDR3 protein: CAEGVAQNIQYF
clone size: few; V gene: TRBV6-5; CDR3 protein: CASSYRGPLYEQYF
clone size: -; V gene: TRBV6-2/TRBV6-3; CDR3 protein: CASSRGLAAAYEQYF
clone size: -; V gene: TRBV30; CDR3 protein: CAWQRSYNEQFF
clone size: few; V gene: TRBV21-1; CDR3 protein: CASSKEGVTGEEGNEQFF
clone size: few; V gene: TRBV6-1; CDR3 protein: CASNPGLAGPYEQYF
clone size: -; V gene: TRBV6-1; CDR3 protein: CASRTDRPKGTQYF
clone size: few; V gene: TRBV27; CDR3 protein: CASSLVLGQEYEQYF
clone size: -; V gene: TRBV29-1; CDR3 protein: CSVERAGGHSYEQYF
clone size: few; V gene: TRBV12-3/TRBV12-4; CDR3 protein: CASSLQAGGRHEQYF
clone size: few; V gene: TRBV10-3; CDR3 protein: CAISGTTGFDEQYF
clone size: few; V gene: TRBV7-2; CDR3 protein: CASSSPEGQSTDTQYF